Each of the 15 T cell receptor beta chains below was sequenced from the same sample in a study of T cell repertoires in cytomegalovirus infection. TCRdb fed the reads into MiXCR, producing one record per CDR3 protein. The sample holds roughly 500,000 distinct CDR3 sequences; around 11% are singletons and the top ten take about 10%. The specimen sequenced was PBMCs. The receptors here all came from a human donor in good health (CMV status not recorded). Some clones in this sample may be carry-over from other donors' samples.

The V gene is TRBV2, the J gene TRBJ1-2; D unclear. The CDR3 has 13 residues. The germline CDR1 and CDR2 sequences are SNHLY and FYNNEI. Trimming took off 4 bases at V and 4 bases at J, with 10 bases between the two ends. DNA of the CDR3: TGTGCCAGCAGTGTAGAGGAAGTCTATGGCTACACCTTC. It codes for CASSVEEVYGYTF.

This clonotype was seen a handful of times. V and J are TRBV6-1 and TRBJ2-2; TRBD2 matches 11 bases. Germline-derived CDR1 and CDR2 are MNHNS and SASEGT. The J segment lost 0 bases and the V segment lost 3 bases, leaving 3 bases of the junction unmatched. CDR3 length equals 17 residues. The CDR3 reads CASSDEGLAANTGELFF. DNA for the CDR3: TGTGCCAGCAGTGACGAGGGACTAGCGGCGAACACCGGGGAGCTGTTTTTT.

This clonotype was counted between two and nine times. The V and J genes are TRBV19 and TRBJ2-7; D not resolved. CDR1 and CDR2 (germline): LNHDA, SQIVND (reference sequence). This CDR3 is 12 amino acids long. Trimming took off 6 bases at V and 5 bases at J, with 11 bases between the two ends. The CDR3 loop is CASRDLRNEQYF. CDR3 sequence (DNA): TGTGCCAGTAGGGACCTCAGGAACGAGCAGTACTTC.

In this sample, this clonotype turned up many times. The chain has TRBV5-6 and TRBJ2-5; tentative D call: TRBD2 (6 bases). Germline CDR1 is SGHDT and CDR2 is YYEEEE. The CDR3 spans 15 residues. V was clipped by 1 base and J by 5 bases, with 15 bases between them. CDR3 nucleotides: TGTGCCAGCAGCTTGTTGGGACTCCAGGAGGAGACCCAGTACTTC. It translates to CASSLLGLQEETQYF.

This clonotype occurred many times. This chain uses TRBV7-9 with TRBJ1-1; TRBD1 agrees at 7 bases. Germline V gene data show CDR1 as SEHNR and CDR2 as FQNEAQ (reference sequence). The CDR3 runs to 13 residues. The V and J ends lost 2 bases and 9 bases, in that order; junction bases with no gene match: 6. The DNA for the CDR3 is TGTGCCAGCAGCTTATCTGACAGGGTACAAGCTTTCTTT. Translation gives CASSLSDRVQAFF.

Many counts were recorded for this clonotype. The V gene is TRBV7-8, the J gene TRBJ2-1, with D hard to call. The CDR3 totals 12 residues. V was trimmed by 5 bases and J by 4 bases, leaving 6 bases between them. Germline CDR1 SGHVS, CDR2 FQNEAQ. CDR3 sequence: CASSRTYNEQFF. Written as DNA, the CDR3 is TGTGCCAGCAGCCGTACTTACAATGAGCAGTTCTTC.

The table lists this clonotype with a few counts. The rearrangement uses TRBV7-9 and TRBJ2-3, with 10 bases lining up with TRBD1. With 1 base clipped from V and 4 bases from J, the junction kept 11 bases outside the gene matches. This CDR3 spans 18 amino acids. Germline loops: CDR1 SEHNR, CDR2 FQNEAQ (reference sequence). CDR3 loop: CASSLVGTGEDLADTQYF. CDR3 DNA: TGTGCCAGCAGCTTAGTGGGGACAGGGGAAGATTTGGCAGATACGCAGTATTTT.

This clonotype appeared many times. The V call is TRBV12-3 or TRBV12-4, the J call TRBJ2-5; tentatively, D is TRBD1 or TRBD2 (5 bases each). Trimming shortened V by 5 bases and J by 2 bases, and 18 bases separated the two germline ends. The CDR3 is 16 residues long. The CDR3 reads CASSRGVGHGQETQYF. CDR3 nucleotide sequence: TGTGCCAGCAGTCGGGGCGTCGGCCACGGACAAGAGACCCAGTACTTC.

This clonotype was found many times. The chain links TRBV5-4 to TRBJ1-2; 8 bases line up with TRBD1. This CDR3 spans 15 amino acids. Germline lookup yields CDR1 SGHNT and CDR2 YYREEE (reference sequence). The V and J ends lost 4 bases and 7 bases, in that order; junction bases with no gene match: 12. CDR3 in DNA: TGTGCCAGCAGCGTGGGGATGCAGGGGGCAGGTGGCTACACCTTC. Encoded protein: CASSVGMQGAGGYTF.

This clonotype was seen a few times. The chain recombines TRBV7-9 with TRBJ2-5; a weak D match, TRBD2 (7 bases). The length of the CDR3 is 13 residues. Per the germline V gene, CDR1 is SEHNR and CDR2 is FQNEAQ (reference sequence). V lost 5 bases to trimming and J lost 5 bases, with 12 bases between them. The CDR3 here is CASSRGAAETQYF. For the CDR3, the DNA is TGTGCCAGCAGCCGGGGGGCCGCGGAGACCCAGTACTTC.

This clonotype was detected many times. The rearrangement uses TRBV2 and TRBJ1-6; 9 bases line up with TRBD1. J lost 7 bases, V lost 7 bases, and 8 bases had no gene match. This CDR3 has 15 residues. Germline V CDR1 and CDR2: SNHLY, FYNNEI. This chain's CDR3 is CASTLTGGFNSPLHF. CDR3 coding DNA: TGTGCCAGCACCTTGACAGGGGGGTTCAATTCACCCCTCCACTTT.

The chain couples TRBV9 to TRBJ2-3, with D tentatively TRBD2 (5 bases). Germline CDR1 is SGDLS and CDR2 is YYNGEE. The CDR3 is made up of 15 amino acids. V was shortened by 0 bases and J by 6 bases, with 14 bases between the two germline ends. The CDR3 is CASSVGPSQGDTQYF. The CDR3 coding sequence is TGTGCCAGCAGCGTAGGTCCTAGCCAAGGGGATACGCAGTATTTT.

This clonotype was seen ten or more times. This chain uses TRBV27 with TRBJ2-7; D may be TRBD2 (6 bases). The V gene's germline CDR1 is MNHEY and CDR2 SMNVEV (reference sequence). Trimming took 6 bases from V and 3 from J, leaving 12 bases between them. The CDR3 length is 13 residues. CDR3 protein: CASRPLDYYEQYF. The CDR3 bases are TGTGCCAGCAGACCACTGGACTACTACGAGCAGTACTTC.

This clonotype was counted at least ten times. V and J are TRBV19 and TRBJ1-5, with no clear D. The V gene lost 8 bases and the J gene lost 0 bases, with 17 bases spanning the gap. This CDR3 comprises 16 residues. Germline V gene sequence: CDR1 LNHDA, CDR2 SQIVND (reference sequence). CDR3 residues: CASSSSGPYSNQPQHF. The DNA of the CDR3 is TGTGCCAGTTCGAGTTCCGGGCCATATAGCAATCAGCCCCAGCATTTT.

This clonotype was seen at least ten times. The CDR3 here is CASRRGGGHGYTF. The CDR3 DNA follows: TGTGCCAGCAGGCGGGGAGGGGGCCATGGCTACACCTTC. This sequence joins TRBV5-4 and TRBJ1-2; 7 nucleotides match TRBD1. CDR1 and CDR2 from the germline V gene are SGHNT and YYREEE (reference sequence). The CDR3 consists of 13 residues. After removal of 5 bases from V and 6 bases from J, the junction contained 7 bases not matched to a gene.